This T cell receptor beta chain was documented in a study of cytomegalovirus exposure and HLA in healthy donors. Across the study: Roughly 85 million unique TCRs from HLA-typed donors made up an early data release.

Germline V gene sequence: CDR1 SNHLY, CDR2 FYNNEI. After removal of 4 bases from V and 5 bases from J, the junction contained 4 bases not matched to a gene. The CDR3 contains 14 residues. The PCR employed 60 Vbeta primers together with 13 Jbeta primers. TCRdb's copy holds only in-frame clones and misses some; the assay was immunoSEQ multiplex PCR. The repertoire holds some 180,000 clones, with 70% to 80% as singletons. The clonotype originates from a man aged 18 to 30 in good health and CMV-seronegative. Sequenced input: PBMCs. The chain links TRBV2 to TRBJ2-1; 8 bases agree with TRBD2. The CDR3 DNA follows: TGTGCCAGCAGTGTTGGACTAGCCGACAATGAGCAGTTCTTC. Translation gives CASSVGLADNEQFF.